These 20 T cell receptor beta chains were sequenced from one sample in a study of T cells after posttransplantation cyclophosphamide. The naive gate required viable CD3+CD4+ or CD3+CD8+ cells with CCR7+CD45RA+CD45RO-CD95-CD27+CD28+ phenotype. Sequencing was performed with immunoSEQ multiplex PCR; in TCRdb, only in-frame clones are kept and a portion is missing. The sample has 9,700 or so clones; 95% to 98% are singletons. Sequencing was done on a sample of naive CD4+ T cells sorted from PBMCs. The receptors here all came from an older woman in good health, CMV-negative, and a related stem cell transplant donor.

The chain has TRBV5-1 and TRBJ2-2, with TRBD2 as a possible D gene (5 bases). The germline V and J ends were trimmed by 2 bases and 2 bases, with 10 bases remaining between them. CDR3 length equals 15 residues. The germline V gene has CDR1 SGHRS and CDR2 YFSETQ. The CDR3, as DNA: TGCGCCAGCAGCTTTGAGAGGGCCAACACCGGGGAGCTGTTTTTT. The encoded protein is CASSFERANTGELFF.

A remark on this clone: The junction departs from germline at one end; a sequencing error may be responsible. The DNA of the CDR3 is TGTGCTAGCAGCCCACGGACAGGGAACACCGGGGAGCTGTTTTTT. It translates to CASSPRTGNTGELFF. The genes are TRBV7-7 and TRBJ2-2; TRBD1 matches 7 bases. Germline V lookup: CDR1 SSHAT, CDR2 FNYEAQ (reference sequence). The CDR3 spans 15 residues.

This chain connects TRBV9 to TRBJ1-1, with 8 nucleotides matching TRBD1. V trimming: 4 bases; J trimming: 5 bases; junction bases outside the gene matches: 7. CDR3 length equals 14 residues. Germline V gives CDR1 SGDLS, CDR2 YYNGEE. The CDR3 region has the DNA TGTGCCAGCAGCCCTCGACAGGGGCGGACTGAAGCTTTCTTT. Translated, it gives CASSPRQGRTEAFF.

The chain joins TRBV11-2 to TRBJ1-1; TRBD1 matches 7 bases. V lost 5 bases to trimming and J lost 4 bases; unmatched junction nucleotides: 4. CDR1 is SGHAT and CDR2 is FQNNGV in the germline V gene. The CDR3 has 13 residues. CDR3 bases: TGTGCCAGCAGCGTAGCAGGGGGCACTGAAGCTTTCTTT. Protein sequence: CASSVAGGTEAFF. Supplemented by reference TRBV11-2 and TRBJ1-1, the full variable domain reads EAGVAQSPRYKIIEKRQSVAFWCNPISGHATLYWYQQILGQGPKLLIQFQNNGVVDDSQLPKDRFSAERLKGVDSTLKIQPAKLEDSAVYLCASSVAGGTEAFFGQGTRLTVV.

This clone has just one count. The V call is TRBV18, the J call TRBJ2-3, with TRBD2 identical over 14 bases. The CDR3 is 15 amino acids. Germline-derived CDR1 and CDR2 are KGHSH and LQKENI. Trimming at V came to 3 bases and at J to 5 bases, leaving 1 base not matched to a gene. The CDR3 DNA sequence: TGTGCCAGCTCACCGGGACTAGCGGGGGTAGATACGCAGTATTTT. Protein: CASSPGLAGVDTQYF. Looking up the rest from reference TRBV18 and TRBJ2-3 gives the full variable domain: NAGVMQNPRHLVRRRGQEARLRCSPMKGHSHVYWYRQLPEEGLKFMVYLQKENIIDESGMPKERFSAEFPKEGPSILRIQQVVRGDSAAYFCASSPGLAGVDTQYFGPGTRLTVL.

V is TRBV14 and J is TRBJ2-5; D is unresolved. This CDR3 has 15 residues. V shed 1 base and J shed 1 base, with 10 bases lying between them. Germline V gene lookup returns CDR1 SGHDN and CDR2 FVKESK. The CDR3 DNA sequence: TGTGCCAGCAGCCAAGTCTTGCCGGTCCAAGAGACCCAGTACTTC. Translation: CASSQVLPVQETQYF.

V and J are TRBV25-1 and TRBJ1-1, with 11 bases that match TRBD1. Germline V gene sequence: CDR1 MGHDK, CDR2 SYGVNS. The V gene end was trimmed by 7 bases and the J gene end by 4 bases; junction bases not matched to a gene: 8. This CDR3 is built from 15 residues. CDR3 in DNA: TGTGCCAGCACCGCGGACAGGGGGCGCGGCACTGAAGCTTTCTTT. This codes for CASTADRGRGTEAFF.

The chain combines TRBV7-2 with TRBJ2-3, with 8 bases fitting TRBD2. Trimming took 4 bases from V and 6 from J; bases not matched to a gene: 12. CDR1 SGHTA and CDR2 FQGNSA come from the germline V gene. This CDR3 has 16 residues. The CDR3 nucleotides read TGTGCCAGCAGCTACGGGACTAGGGGGTCGGCGGATACGCAGTATTTT. It yields the protein CASSYGTRGSADTQYF.

The gene calls are TRBV4-1 and TRBJ2-7; D call uncertain. The CDR3 runs to 14 residues. Trimming pared 4 bases from V and 2 bases from J, leaving 12 bases between. CDR1 MGHRA and CDR2 YSYEKL come from the germline V gene. This CDR3 is CASSLTTHTYEQYV. In DNA form, the CDR3 reads TGCGCCAGCAGCCTCACTACCCACACCTACGAGCAGTACGTC.

The chain has TRBV2 and TRBJ1-5; 7 bases fit TRBD1. There are 15 residues in the CDR3. CDR1 and CDR2 from the germline V gene are SNHLY and FYNNEI. V shed 6 bases and J 4 bases; nucleotides not matched to a gene: 9. In DNA, the CDR3 is TGTGCCAGCAGCCCCCGGGACAGTGGAAATCAGCCCCAGCATTTT. Amino acids: CASSPRDSGNQPQHF.

The chain has TRBV14 and TRBJ1-2, with 7 positions matching TRBD1. The CDR3 contains 12 residues. The trim removed 8 bases at V and 4 bases at J, leaving 4 bases unmatched. Germline lookup yields CDR1 SGHDN and CDR2 FVKESK. The CDR3 loop reads CASGDSLYGYTF. CDR3 nucleotides: TGTGCCAGCGGGGACAGCCTCTATGGCTACACCTTC. The complete variable domain, with remaining parts taken from reference TRBV14 and TRBJ1-2, reads EAGVTQFPSHSVIEKGQTVTLRCDPISGHDNLYWYRRVMGKEIKFLLHFVKESKQDESGMPNNRFLAERTGGTYSTLKVQPAELEDSGVYFCASGDSLYGYTFGSGTRLTVV.

The CDR3 protein is CASSLGSQPQHF. The CDR3, as DNA: TGTGCCAGCAGCTTAGGAAGCCAGCCCCAGCATTTT. The gene calls are TRBV11-3 and TRBJ1-5; D is ambiguous. Germline V gene lookup returns CDR1 SGHNT and CDR2 YENEEA. The CDR3 covers 12 residues. Between the trimmed V and J ends, which lost 1 base and 7 bases, there was a span of 5 bases.

This chain links TRBV5-1 with TRBJ2-5; 7 bases line up with TRBD2. Unmatched junction bases numbered 1, after V lost 1 base and J lost 1 base. Germline V CDR1 and CDR2: SGHRS, YFSETQ. The CDR3 covers 14 residues. Here the CDR3 DNA reads TGCGCCAGCAGCTTGTCGGGGGGCCAAGAGACCCAGTACTTC. Its protein product is CASSLSGGQETQYF.

The chain has TRBV18 and TRBJ2-3; 11 bases are shared with TRBD2. CDR1 and CDR2 (germline): KGHSH, LQKENI. V was clipped by 3 bases and J by 1 base; unmatched bases: 12. This CDR3 comprises 19 residues. This chain's CDR3 is CASSPIGPNSGRGTDTQYF. In DNA, the CDR3 is TGTGCCAGCTCACCCATCGGCCCCAATAGCGGGAGGGGCACAGATACGCAGTATTTT.

This sequence joins TRBV9 and TRBJ1-1; 7 positions agree with TRBD1. This CDR3 has 16 residues. Trimming cost V 4 bases and J 0 bases; bases outside gene matches: 9. Germline V gene sequence: CDR1 SGDLS, CDR2 YYNGEE. CDR3 loop: CASSLRGDGVNTEAFF. DNA of the CDR3: TGTGCCAGCAGCCTCAGGGGGGACGGAGTGAACACTGAAGCTTTCTTT.

This chain links TRBV4-3 with TRBJ1-2; D remains unclear. Germline V lookup: CDR1 LGHNA, CDR2 YSLEER. Between the trimmed V and J ends, which lost 0 bases and 6 bases, there was a span of 11 bases. CDR3 length equals 14 residues. The CDR3 DNA reads as TGCGCCAGCAGCCAAGATGCGGATGCGGATGGCTACACCTTC. Translating gives CASSQDADADGYTF.

This clone was counted once. V gene TRBV5-1 combines with J gene TRBJ2-2; 8 positions agree with TRBD1. The CDR3 spans 16 residues. Per the germline V gene, CDR1 is SGHRS and CDR2 is YFSETQ. With V trimmed by 4 bases and J by 1 base, 6 bases remained unmatched. This CDR3 is CASSPRTGRNTGELFF. The CDR3 nucleotides read TGCGCCAGCAGCCCTAGGACAGGGCGGAACACCGGGGAGCTGTTTTTT.

This chain connects TRBV6-5 to TRBJ2-5; 11 nucleotides line up with TRBD1. V lost 6 bases and J lost 5; bases outside the gene matches: 8. The CDR3 consists of 15 residues. Germline V gene data show CDR1 as MNHEY and CDR2 as SVGAGI. DNA of the CDR3: TGTGCCAGCAGCCTCGGACAGGGGGCGCAGGAGACCCAGTACTTC. It specifies CASSLGQGAQETQYF.

The chain is built from TRBV7-2 and TRBJ1-5, with unresolved D. This CDR3 contains 12 residues. Germline CDR1 is SGHTA and CDR2 is FQGNSA. With 7 bases removed from V and 1 base from J, the gap between germline ends came to 5 bases. CDR3 nucleotide sequence: TGTGCCAGCACCCTAAGCAATCAGCCCCAGCATTTT. Amino acids: CASTLSNQPQHF.

The rearrangement links TRBV15 to TRBJ2-6; 8 bases match TRBD1. Germline CDR1 reads LNHNV; CDR2 reads YYDKDF (reference sequence). The CDR3 consists of 19 residues. V lost 1 base, J lost 0 bases, and 8 bases stayed unmatched. The CDR3 loop is CATSRVPGQAPSGANVLTF. CDR3 nucleotides: TGTGCCACCAGCAGAGTCCCGGGACAGGCGCCCTCTGGGGCCAACGTCCTGACTTTC.